The source of this TCR beta chain is a study of tumor-infiltrating lymphocytes in primary liver carcinoma. Remarks on this clonotype: A read error is likely, as this CDR3 ends without the conserved phenylalanine or tryptophan. It is unclear where the CDR3 begins or ends on the DNA, so no DNA is shown, and the CDR3 is as TCRdb lists it.

Total RNA and DNA came together from around 20-30 mg of bulk tissue without cell sorting. From germline, CDR1 is MNHEY and CDR2 SVGAGI. The CDR3 contains 13 residues when both ends are counted. Using a constant-region primer together with ProtoScript II reverse transcriptase, TCR beta cDNA was made from about 500 ng of total RNA. Generation of the TCR beta libraries relied on three nested multiplex PCR rounds using slightly modified ARM-PCR. The study ran its first two PCR rounds for roughly 10 cycles each, using TRBV1-TRBV30 forward primers and a C-beta reverse primer. MiXCR, run by TCRdb on the multiplex PCR reads, gives a single entry per CDR3 protein. The sample records some 30,000 distinct CDR3 sequences, roughly 70% being singletons.

The TCR comes from a woman aged 25 to 39 with primary liver carcinoma and hepatitis B virus infection. The sequenced sample was liver tumor tissue from sampling region 3. As to subset: tumor region T3, left-lateral pole. The chain links TRBV6-5 to TRBJ2-5; whether TRBD1, the table's D call, matches the DNA was not checked. This CDR3 is CASNTDRGLTRYY.